Reported below is one T cell receptor (beta chain). Its antigen is as yet unknown. With baseline, cycle 4 day 1, and cycle 7 day 1 as timepoints, blood was sampled. The data originate from a study of OX40 agonist ivuxolimab in advanced cancers. Clones were sequenced by immunoSEQ multiplex PCR, and TCRdb holds only the in-frame ones, with some missing. The repertoire holds roughly 83,000 clones, 91% seen once, with 6.5% to 8.5% in the top ten. CDR3 size: 14 residues. V was pared by 5 bases and J by 4 bases, with 14 bases between. Germline values: CDR1 SGHTA, CDR2 FQGNSA. General study results and limits: Researchers did not establish what antigens the expanded peripheral T cells target. Among the nonresponders, some also had low normalized T-cell clonal expansion. CD8+ T cells showed, on average, more clonal expansion than CD4+ cells.

The input for sequencing was CD4+ or CD8+ T cells sorted from blood, taken in a trial of the OX40 agonist ivuxolimab. V is TRBV7-2 and J is TRBJ1-1; the D gene is possibly TRBD1 (6 bases). This sequence was found in an adult with an advanced solid tumor such as melanoma, head and neck, liver or kidney cancer. The CDR3, as DNA: TGTGCCAGCAGCCTCAGGACAGTGTCCACTGAAGCTTTCTTT. Protein: CASSLRTVSTEAFF.